This is a list of T cell receptor beta chains from one sample in a study of chemoradiotherapy in HPV16-positive cancers. Profiled with immunoSEQ multiplex PCR; TCRdb holds only in-frame clones, not every one. There are about 3,000 clones in the sample; 70% to 80% occur only once, and 8.5% to 9% lies in the top ten. The sample in question was tumor tissue, obtained from a patient who underwent chemoradiotherapy. All receptors come from a human donor with HPV-associated anogenital cancer. Both conserved end residues are part of each CDR3. Each record gives: D gene, clone size, J gene, V gene, CDR3 DNA, CDR3 protein. The D gene is left open where the match is weak. Size tells how often a clone was seen (once, few, many) or the class of an expanded clone, and some rows leave it out.

D gene: TRBD1; clone size: .; J gene: TRBJ2-4; V gene: TRBV23-1; CDR3 DNA: TGCGCCAGCAGTCAATTGAGGGGGACAGGGGTGAACATTCAGTACTTC; CDR3 protein: CASSQLRGTGVNIQYF
D gene: .; clone size: .; J gene: TRBJ1-1; V gene: TRBV7-3; CDR3 DNA: TGTGCCAGCAGTCAGACTCCGGGTTTTGAAGCTTTCTTT; CDR3 protein: CASSQTPGFEAFF
D gene: .; clone size: .; J gene: TRBJ2-3; V gene: TRBV30; CDR3 DNA: TGTGCCTGGAGTCGGCCCACCTTGAGGGACAGCACAGATACGCAGTATTTT; CDR3 protein: CAWSRPTLRDSTDTQYF
D gene: .; clone size: .; J gene: TRBJ2-2; V gene: TRBV2; CDR3 DNA: TGTGCCAGCAGTGATCGTCGGCCGAACACCGGGGAGCTGTTTTTT; CDR3 protein: CASSDRRPNTGELFF
D gene: .; clone size: once; J gene: TRBJ2-1; V gene: TRBV6-4; CDR3 DNA: TGTGCCAGCAGCTCAGTCGGGGGCGTCAACCATGAGCAGTTCTTC; CDR3 protein: CASSSVGGVNHEQFF
D gene: .; clone size: once; J gene: TRBJ1-6; V gene: TRBV21-1; CDR3 DNA: TGTGCCAGCAGCAAAGTAGCAGGGATCCCCTATAATTCACCCCTCCACTTT; CDR3 protein: CASSKVAGIPYNSPLHF
D gene: TRBD1; clone size: .; J gene: TRBJ2-7; V gene: TRBV5-1; CDR3 DNA: TGCGCCAGCGGCGACAGGGGGCGCGGGTACGAGCAGTACTTC; CDR3 protein: CASGDRGRGYEQYF
D gene: .; clone size: .; J gene: TRBJ1-5; V gene: TRBV6-6; CDR3 DNA: TGTGCCAGCGGGCCCGGCAATCAGCCCCAGCATTTT; CDR3 protein: CASGPGNQPQHF
D gene: .; clone size: .; J gene: TRBJ2-5; V gene: TRBV7-9; CDR3 DNA: TGTGCCAGCAGCCCTAGGGTGGTGGCAGGGACCAAAGAGACCCAGTACTTC; CDR3 protein: CASSPRVVAGTKETQYF
D gene: .; clone size: .; J gene: TRBJ1-2; V gene: TRBV9; CDR3 DNA: TGTGCCAGCAGCGTAGCGGTGGCATTAGGCTATGGCTACACCTTC; CDR3 protein: CASSVAVALGYGYTF
D gene: .; clone size: .; J gene: TRBJ1-2; V gene: TRBV19; CDR3 DNA: TGTGCCAGTACCCGAGGTGGTTCAGGGCATGGCTACACCTTC; CDR3 protein: CASTRGGSGHGYTF
D gene: .; clone size: large; J gene: TRBJ2-7; V gene: TRBV5-4; CDR3 DNA: TGTGCCAGCAGCCCCAAACAGGGCTACGAGCAGTACTTC; CDR3 protein: CASSPKQGYEQYF
D gene: TRBD2; clone size: .; J gene: TRBJ2-5; V gene: TRBV5-6; CDR3 DNA: TGTGCCAGCAGTATAGCGGGGGGAGAGACCCAGTACTTC; CDR3 protein: CASSIAGGETQYF
D gene: .; clone size: .; J gene: TRBJ1-1; V gene: TRBV7-9; CDR3 DNA: TGTGCCAGCAGCTTAGCGGTTCGGGGGTCCAACACTGAAGCTTTCTTT; CDR3 protein: CASSLAVRGSNTEAFF
D gene: TRBD1; clone size: .; J gene: TRBJ2-7; V gene: TRBV4-3; CDR3 DNA: TGCGCCAGCAGCCGGACAGGGGGAAACTACGAGCAGTACTTC; CDR3 protein: CASSRTGGNYEQYF
D gene: TRBD2; clone size: .; J gene: TRBJ2-1; V gene: TRBV19; CDR3 DNA: TGTGCCAGTAGTATAAGCGGGGGGGACTACAATGAGCAGTTCTTC; CDR3 protein: CASSISGGDYNEQFF
D gene: .; clone size: .; J gene: TRBJ1-6; V gene: TRBV30; CDR3 DNA: TGTGCCTGGAGGCGGAGAGACAGTAAGGGGTCACCCCTCCACTTT; CDR3 protein: CAWRRRDSKGSPLHF